One and the same sample provided the 3 T cell receptor beta chains below, sequenced in a study of neurological immune-mediated disorders. TCRdb called the 5' RACE reads again in MiXCR, with one record for every CDR3 protein. The sample records 49,000 or so distinct CDR3 sequences, approximately 17% being singletons. Sequencing input: PBMCs. These TCRs come from a man in his fifties or sixties in good health.

Ten or more counts support this clonotype. The chain carries TRBV20-1 and TRBJ2-1; a weak D match, TRBD1 (6 bases). V gave up 3 bases and J gave up 0 bases, with 15 bases separating them. CDR3 length equals 16 residues. Germline CDR1 is DFQATT and CDR2 is SNEGSKA (reference sequence). The CDR3 DNA follows: TGCAGTGCTAGTACAGGGACATCGAGCTCCTACAATGAGCAGTTCTTC. It yields the protein CSASTGTSSSYNEQFF.

The table lists this clonotype with a count of one. The junction differs from germline at one of its ends, possibly a read error. This chain connects TRBV3-1 to TRBJ2-1; TRBD2 agrees at 10 bases. Germline CDR1 LGHDT, CDR2 YNNKEL (reference sequence). CDR3 length: 15 amino acids. CDR3 DNA sequence: TGTGTCAGCAGCCAATATTTGTCTAGCGGGAGAGAGCAGTTCTTC. This translates into CVSSQYLSSGREQFF.

The V gene is TRBV5-6, the J gene TRBJ2-1; the D gene is possibly TRBD1 (5 bases). V was clipped by 0 bases and J by 16 bases, with 20 bases between them. The germline CDR1 and CDR2 sequences are SGHDT and YYEEEE. CDR3 length: 14 amino acids. The CDR3 spells CASSLARGAAEPFF. The CDR3 region has the DNA TGTGCCAGCAGCTTGGCCCGTGGGGCGGCTGAGCCATTCTTC.